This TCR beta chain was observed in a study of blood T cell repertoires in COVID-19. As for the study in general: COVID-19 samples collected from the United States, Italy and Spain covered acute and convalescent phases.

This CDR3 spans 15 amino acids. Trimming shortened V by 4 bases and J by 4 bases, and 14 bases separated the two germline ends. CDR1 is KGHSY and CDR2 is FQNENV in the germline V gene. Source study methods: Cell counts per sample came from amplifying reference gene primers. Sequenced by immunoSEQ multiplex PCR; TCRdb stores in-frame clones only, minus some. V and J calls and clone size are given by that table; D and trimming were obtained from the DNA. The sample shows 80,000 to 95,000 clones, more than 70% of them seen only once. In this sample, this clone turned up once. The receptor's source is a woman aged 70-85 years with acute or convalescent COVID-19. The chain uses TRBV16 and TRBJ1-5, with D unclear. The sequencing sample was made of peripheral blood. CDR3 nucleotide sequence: TGTGCCAGCAGCCTAGGGAAAGGAGGAAATCAGCCCCAGCATTTT. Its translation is CASSLGKGGNQPQHF.